This is a list of T cell receptor beta chains from one sample in a study of T cells expressing NK-cell markers. TCRdb reprocessed the 5' RACE reads and keeps a single row for each CDR3 protein, giving no DNA. This specimen shows about 390,000 distinct CDR3 sequences; the ten leading clones hold about 10%. What was sequenced was blood T cells: a sorted CD56 or NKG2C T cell subset, CD4+ or CD8+ T cells, or bulk PBMC T cells (not recorded which). These receptors all stem from a woman aged 45-65 years in good health. CDR3s include the opening cysteine and the closing phenylalanine or tryptophan. The order of the fields is J gene, V gene, CDR3 protein.

j_gene: TRBJ2-7
v_gene: TRBV6-5
CDR3aa: CASRFSLSGQGDDEQYF

j_gene: TRBJ2-2
v_gene: TRBV3-1
CDR3aa: CASRRQGIGELFF

j_gene: TRBJ2-5
v_gene: TRBV24-1
CDR3aa: CATSLNVAGEGETQYF

j_gene: TRBJ2-7
v_gene: TRBV7-9
CDR3aa: CASSTSWVASYEQYF

j_gene: TRBJ2-1
v_gene: TRBV5-1
CDR3aa: CASSSLGGGGRSYNEQFF

j_gene: TRBJ1-1
v_gene: TRBV20-1
CDR3aa: CSARGGASPEAFF

j_gene: TRBJ1-2
v_gene: TRBV14
CDR3aa: CASSQDRGLYGYTF

j_gene: TRBJ2-7
v_gene: TRBV20-1
CDR3aa: CSADLAGNPPSYEQYF

j_gene: TRBJ2-1
v_gene: TRBV20-1
CDR3aa: CSARVPAGEGGQFF

j_gene: TRBJ1-2
v_gene: TRBV5-1
CDR3aa: CASSQAGETYGYTF

j_gene: TRBJ2-3
v_gene: TRBV6-6
CDR3aa: CASTGLDTDTQYF

j_gene: TRBJ1-1
v_gene: TRBV20-1
CDR3aa: CRAMTGTGHTEAFF

j_gene: TRBJ2-2
v_gene: TRBV24-1
CDR3aa: CATQRWPGELFF

j_gene: TRBJ2-3
v_gene: TRBV10-3
CDR3aa: CAITSGIGDTQYF

j_gene: TRBJ2-3
v_gene: TRBV5-1
CDR3aa: CASSLLPGPRTDTQYF

j_gene: TRBJ2-1
v_gene: TRBV7-9
CDR3aa: CASSALRLVGAAGEQFF

j_gene: TRBJ1-3
v_gene: TRBV7-2
CDR3aa: CASGWTSGNTIYF

j_gene: TRBJ2-5
v_gene: TRBV15
CDR3aa: CATSPRTGYLETQYF

j_gene: TRBJ2-3
v_gene: TRBV24-1
CDR3aa: CATQSGSADTQYF

j_gene: TRBJ2-1
v_gene: TRBV5-4
CDR3aa: CASPGGRDEQFF

j_gene: TRBJ2-6
v_gene: TRBV6-4
CDR3aa: CASSDRSSGANVLTF

j_gene: TRBJ2-1
v_gene: TRBV4-1
CDR3aa: CASSQGGGLDANEQFF

j_gene: TRBJ2-5
v_gene: TRBV7-9
CDR3aa: CASSFGTLETQYF

j_gene: TRBJ2-1
v_gene: TRBV4-1
CDR3aa: CASSPTYGEQFF

j_gene: TRBJ2-1
v_gene: TRBV29-1
CDR3aa: CSVRQGLINEQFF

j_gene: TRBJ2-7
v_gene: TRBV5-1
CDR3aa: CASHPGTGYEQYF

j_gene: TRBJ2-1
v_gene: TRBV6-1
CDR3aa: CASSERAREGQFF

j_gene: TRBJ2-5
v_gene: TRBV30
CDR3aa: CAWSSGEGRETQYF

j_gene: TRBJ2-2
v_gene: TRBV4-1
CDR3aa: CASSSGRSNTGELFF

j_gene: TRBJ2-7
v_gene: TRBV4-1
CDR3aa: CASSHPGQGAEQYF

j_gene: TRBJ2-5
v_gene: TRBV12-3/TRBV12-4
CDR3aa: CASSWPPRDRGRKETQYF

j_gene: TRBJ2-2
v_gene: TRBV10-2
CDR3aa: CASSDLTSGNTGELFF

j_gene: TRBJ2-1
v_gene: TRBV19
CDR3aa: CASSKYNEQFF

j_gene: TRBJ2-1
v_gene: TRBV13
CDR3aa: CASSLSWGHEQFF

j_gene: TRBJ2-1
v_gene: TRBV20-1
CDR3aa: CSVRGTATYNEQFF

j_gene: TRBJ2-1
v_gene: TRBV12-3/TRBV12-4
CDR3aa: CASSFMNVDEQFF

j_gene: TRBJ1-6
v_gene: TRBV25-1
CDR3aa: CASSGTTRGGSPLHF

j_gene: TRBJ2-1
v_gene: TRBV9
CDR3aa: CASSVAGEQFF

j_gene: TRBJ1-5
v_gene: TRBV7-9
CDR3aa: CASSLAGAAYSNQPQHF

j_gene: TRBJ2-1
v_gene: TRBV10-1
CDR3aa: CASSESPSGVYNEQFF

j_gene: TRBJ2-5
v_gene: TRBV3-1
CDR3aa: CASSQAPAQETQYF

j_gene: TRBJ2-3
v_gene: TRBV19
CDR3aa: CASSPGTSSDTQYF

j_gene: TRBJ2-2
v_gene: TRBV24-1
CDR3aa: CATSDPTESPHTGELFF

j_gene: TRBJ2-3
v_gene: TRBV12-3/TRBV12-4
CDR3aa: CASSAQGSERTDTQYF

j_gene: TRBJ2-2
v_gene: TRBV15
CDR3aa: CATSRNPKAGELFF

j_gene: TRBJ2-1
v_gene: TRBV6-2/TRBV6-3
CDR3aa: CASSYNPNEQFF

j_gene: TRBJ2-4
v_gene: TRBV6-1
CDR3aa: CASRDRNIQYF

j_gene: TRBJ2-5
v_gene: TRBV25-1
CDR3aa: CASSEYPSGTGETQYF

j_gene: TRBJ2-1
v_gene: TRBV28
CDR3aa: CASSFSGTSNEQFF

j_gene: TRBJ2-1
v_gene: TRBV30
CDR3aa: CAWRPHQNSYNEQFF

j_gene: TRBJ2-1
v_gene: TRBV4-1
CDR3aa: CASSQDGTSNLGSYNEQFF

j_gene: TRBJ2-1
v_gene: TRBV20-1
CDR3aa: CSATRDRNEQFF

j_gene: TRBJ2-3
v_gene: TRBV4-1
CDR3aa: CASSQPLVSDTQYF

j_gene: TRBJ2-3
v_gene: TRBV5-6
CDR3aa: CASSLAGLSTDTQYF